A single sample gave rise to the 16 T cell receptor beta chains below, sequenced in a study of blood T cell repertoires in COVID-19. TCRdb's table, derived via immunoSEQ multiplex PCR, lists solely in-frame clones and lacks some. This table holds about 440,000 clones, less than 95% found once. Sample: PBMCs or T cells enriched from blood (not recorded which). All receptors come from a man younger than 30 who had recovered from COVID-19.

The V and J genes are TRBV9 and TRBJ1-2; D is perhaps TRBD1 (5 bases). Trimming left V 3 bases short and J 8 bases short, with 11 bases between. Looked up from germline, CDR1 is SGDLS and CDR2 is YYNGEE. The CDR3 has 12 residues. The CDR3 loop reads CASSANKGGYTF. DNA for the CDR3: TGTGCCAGCAGCGCCAACAAGGGGGGCTACACCTTC.

The rearrangement joins TRBV7-3 to TRBJ1-6; D not certain. CDR1 SGHTA and CDR2 FQGTGA come from the germline V gene. With 1 base removed from V and 10 bases from J, the gap between germline ends came to 14 bases. CDR3 length: 15 amino acids. Written as DNA, the CDR3 is TGTGCCAGCAGCTTAAATCCGGGGTTGGCCTCACCCCTCCACTTT. Amino acid sequence: CASSLNPGLASPLHF.

The CDR3 bases are TGTGCCAGCAGTGGGGGACAGGAACGAAACACCATATATTTT. Amino acids: CASSGGQERNTIYF. This chain uses TRBV2 with TRBJ1-3; 8 bases are shared with TRBD1. V shed 4 bases and J 5 bases; nucleotides not matched to a gene: 4. The CDR3 consists of 14 residues. Per germline, CDR1 SNHLY and CDR2 FYNNEI.

This chain connects TRBV4-1 to TRBJ2-7; 10 bases align to TRBD1. J gave up 5 bases and V 5 bases, and 9 bases lay outside the gene matches. CDR3 size: 15 residues. Germline V gene lookup returns CDR1 MGHRA and CDR2 YSYEKL. The CDR3 protein is CASSLTGGEGDEQYF. The CDR3 DNA sequence: TGCGCCAGCAGCTTGACAGGGGGCGAAGGCGACGAGCAGTACTTC.

This clone was seen just once. The chain couples TRBV5-4 to TRBJ2-7; TRBD2 aligns across 9 bases. This CDR3 region has 19 residues. J gave up 0 bases and V 0 bases, and 13 bases lay outside the gene matches. Germline V gene lookup returns CDR1 SGHNT and CDR2 YYREEE (reference sequence). CDR3 sequence: CASSLVITSGRKNSYEQYF. DNA of the CDR3: TGTGCCAGCAGCTTGGTTATAACGAGCGGGAGGAAGAACTCCTACGAGCAGTACTTC.

This clone was seen more than once but under ten times. The rearrangement joins TRBV2 to TRBJ2-7; D is possibly TRBD2 (6 bases). CDR1 and CDR2 from the germline V gene are SNHLY and FYNNEI. The CDR3 covers 15 residues. V was clipped by 1 base and J by 4 bases, with 14 bases between them. This CDR3 is CASSEGGILRYEQYF. The CDR3 DNA reads as TGTGCCAGCAGTGAAGGCGGGATCCTCCGTTACGAGCAGTACTTC.

About this clone: Other DNA sequences within the sample encode an identical CDR3. J is TRBJ1-1 and V is TRBV5-4; weak D call: TRBD1 (5 bases). Germline V gives CDR1 SGHNT, CDR2 YYREEE (reference sequence). V gave up 0 bases and J gave up 4 bases, with 10 bases separating them. This CDR3 spans 14 amino acids. The CDR3 DNA reads TGTGCCAGCAGCTTGGTGCAGGGAAGCACTGAAGCTTTCTTT. It translates to CASSLVQGSTEAFF.

As to this clone: This sample includes further DNA sequences coding for the same CDR3. The J gene is TRBJ1-2, the V gene TRBV11-2, with D perhaps matching TRBD1 (6 bases). Between the trimmed V and J ends, which lost 5 bases and 1 base, there was a span of 8 bases. From germline, CDR1 is SGHAT and CDR2 FQNNGV. This CDR3 spans 13 amino acids. The CDR3 loop is CASSPDSNYGYTF. CDR3 sequence (DNA): TGTGCCAGCAGCCCGGACAGTAACTATGGCTACACCTTC.

The chain links TRBV29-1 to TRBJ1-2; TRBD1 is a possible D gene (6 bases). Trimming cost V 7 bases and J 3 bases, with 12 bases left between them. There are 12 residues in the CDR3. Germline V CDR1 and CDR2: SQVTM, ANQGSEA. The CDR3 reads CSGGGGDYGYTF. CDR3 nucleotides: TGCAGCGGAGGGGGGGGAGACTATGGCTACACCTTC.

The V and J genes are TRBV10-1 and TRBJ1-5, with D possibly being TRBD1 (5 bases). With 5 bases removed from V and 3 bases from J, the gap between germline ends came to 8 bases. CDR3 length equals 13 residues. CDR1 and CDR2 (germline): WNHNN, SYGVQD (reference sequence). CDR3: CASSLGVNQPQHF. The CDR3 DNA reads TGCGCCAGCAGTCTAGGGGTCAATCAGCCCCAGCATTTT.

The chain couples TRBV9 to TRBJ2-7, with a possible D match to TRBD1 (5 bases). Germline assignment: CDR1 SGDLS and CDR2 YYNGEE. Trimming stripped 0 bases from V and 3 bases from J, with 13 bases between. The CDR3 is 15 amino acids. CDR3 sequence reads: CASSVGRASIYEQYF. In DNA, the CDR3 is TGTGCCAGCAGCGTAGGCAGGGCCAGTATCTACGAGCAGTACTTC. The full variable domain, with the rest looked up from reference TRBV9 and TRBJ2-7, is DSGVTQTPKHLITATGQRVTLRCSPRSGDLSVYWYQQSLDQGLQFLIQYYNGEERAKGNILERFSAQQFPDLHSELNLSSLELGDSALYFCASSVGRASIYEQYFGPGTRLTVT.

V and J are TRBV4-2 and TRBJ2-7, with D perhaps TRBD2 (6 bases). Germline CDR1 reads LGHNA; CDR2 reads YNFKEQ. The CDR3 consists of 15 residues. Trimming stripped 0 bases from V and 5 bases from J, with 14 bases between. CDR3 bases: TGTGCCAGCAGCCAAGAATCAGCGGGTACCGACGAGCAGTACTTC. Its translation: CASSQESAGTDEQYF.

The CDR3 loop is CASSYSPGAGETQYF. CDR3 bases: TGTGCCAGCAGTTATAGCCCCGGGGCGGGGGAGACCCAGTACTTC. This chain connects TRBV6-5 to TRBJ2-5; D is perhaps TRBD2 (6 bases). V was trimmed by 3 bases and J by 5 bases, leaving 16 bases between them. The CDR3 is 15 residues long. CDR1 MNHEY and CDR2 SVGAGI come from the germline V gene.

The CDR3 bases are TGTGCCAGCAGTGAACGGAGTAACGGGGTAGTGCCCCAGCATTTT. Amino acids: CASSERSNGVVPQHF. The V and J genes are TRBV2 and TRBJ1-5; D gene ambiguous. Germline CDR1 is SNHLY and CDR2 is FYNNEI. Trimming removed 2 bases at V and 9 bases at J, with 17 bases between. This CDR3 spans 15 amino acids.

The chain couples TRBV20-1 to TRBJ2-3, with TRBD1 identical over 10 bases. The length of the CDR3 is 11 residues. Germline CDR1 is DFQATT and CDR2 is SNEGSKA (reference sequence). V dropped 6 bases and J dropped 9; count of bases not matched to a gene: 3. The CDR3 is CSAPGQGTQYF. DNA for the CDR3: TGCAGTGCCCCGGGACAGGGGACGCAGTATTTT.

This rearrangement joins TRBV2 to TRBJ2-1; possible D gene TRBD1, 6 bases. Between the trimmed V and J ends, which lost 10 bases and 4 bases, there was a span of 17 bases. Germline loops: CDR1 SNHLY, CDR2 FYNNEI. The CDR3 sequence is 14 residues long. The CDR3 sequence is CANRDTFPYNEQFF. CDR3 sequence (DNA): TGTGCCAACCGGGACACCTTCCCATACAATGAGCAGTTCTTC.